Given below is one T cell receptor (beta chain) in context. Its antigen is as yet unknown. The record originates from a study of shared clonotypes between healthy human individuals. Study-wide context: Each donor's CD8 memory used one plate, CD8 naive two, each CD4 subset three. Study-level results: Approximately 4.6% of naive CD4 clonotypes were common to a few donors.

Germline CDR1 reads LNHDA; CDR2 reads SQIVND (reference sequence). The V gene end was trimmed by 5 bases and the J gene end by 6 bases; junction bases not matched to a gene: 9. The CDR3 runs 15 residues. Samples underwent the assay at deep level. Assay: immunoSEQ multiplex PCR; the TCRdb copy retains only in-frame clones and omits some. The sample lists fewer than 1 million clones, 96% occurring once. Naive-designated CD8 cells lacked CD45RO, were positively enriched for CCR7, and omitted terminally differentiated effector memory CD45RA+ cells. The receptor comes from a young man in good health. This chain links TRBV19 with TRBJ2-1; 8 positions match TRBD2. The source material was naive CD8+ T cells sorted from blood. The CDR3 DNA sequence: TGTGCCAGTAGTTATTTCGGACTAGCTTCCAATGAGCAGTTCTTC. Translation: CASSYFGLASNEQFF. The variable domain in full, with the rest retrieved from reference TRBV19 and TRBJ2-1, is DGGITQSPKYLFRKEGQNVTLSCEQNLNHDAMYWYRQDPGQGLRLIYYSQIVNDFQKGDIAEGYSVSREKKESFPLTVTSAQKNPTAFYLCASSYFGLASNEQFFGPGTRLTVL.